These 30 T cell receptor beta chains originate from one sample sequenced in a study of identical twins. TCRdb reprocessed the 5' RACE reads with MiXCR, giving one entry per CDR3 protein. The sample consists of around 1.7 million distinct CDR3 sequences, about 30% of them appearing once. Source material: cord blood. These receptors originate from a newborn girl in good health.

Turning to this clonotype: A much larger clone is a single base away; this may be a read error. The J gene is TRBJ2-1, the V gene TRBV27, with unresolved D. CDR1 is MNHEY and CDR2 is SMNVEV in the germline V gene (reference sequence). Trimming left V 5 bases short and J 6 bases short, with 11 bases between. The CDR3 runs to 13 residues. CDR3 sequence: CASSPRRCNEQFF. CDR3 in DNA: TGTGCCAGCAGTCCTCGACGGTGCAATGAGCAGTTCTTC.

The chain has TRBV6-1 and TRBJ1-1; D remains unclear. The CDR3 sequence is 13 residues long. Germline CDR1 reads MNHNS; CDR2 reads SASEGT. V dropped 8 bases and J dropped 0 bases, with 10 bases sitting between them. CDR3 sequence (DNA): TGTGCCAGCGAGAGAGCGATGAACACTGAAGCTTTCTTT. Amino acids: CASERAMNTEAFF.

The chain carries TRBV12-3 or TRBV12-4 and TRBJ2-7; TRBD2 matches at 14 bases. Losses at the gene ends were 6 bases for V and 2 bases for J; bases not matched to a gene: 3. The CDR3 length is 15 residues. The CDR3 DNA follows: TGTGCCAGCAGACAGACTAGCGGGGGGGCCTACGAGCAGTACTTC. Encoded protein: CASRQTSGGAYEQYF.

V is TRBV7-9 and J is TRBJ1-3, with D possibly being TRBD1 (6 bases). V was pared by 8 bases and J by 4 bases, with 15 bases between. The CDR3 has 14 amino acids. In germline, CDR1 is SEHNR, CDR2 FQNEAQ (reference sequence). The CDR3 is CASPGPGTGNTIYF. The CDR3 DNA reads TGTGCCAGCCCGGGTCCGGGGACAGGAAACACCATATATTTT.

The chain is built from TRBV12-3 or TRBV12-4 and TRBJ2-3; no clear D. CDR3 length equals 18 residues. Deletions cut 5 bases from V and 4 bases from J, with 25 bases between. The CDR3 nucleotides read TGTGCCAGCAGTGCCCGTGAGTCCACCGCCCCTCGCCCAGATACGCAGTATTTT. It codes for CASSARESTAPRPDTQYF.

This chain uses TRBV3-1 with TRBJ1-2, with 8 bases lining up with TRBD1. Germline CDR1 reads LGHDT; CDR2 reads YNNKEL (reference sequence). The CDR3 totals 13 residues. The V and J ends lost 4 bases and 12 bases, in that order; junction bases with no gene match: 10. CDR3 protein: CASSPSEQGAHTF. DNA of the CDR3: TGTGCCAGCAGCCCCTCCGAGCAGGGGGCTCACACCTTC.

This clonotype appeared a few times. V and J are TRBV6-6 and TRBJ2-3; 9 bases match TRBD1. V shed 5 bases and J 2 bases; nucleotides not matched to a gene: 11. The CDR3 consists of 17 residues. Germline-derived CDR1 and CDR2 are MNHNY and SVGAGI (reference sequence). CDR3 protein: CASSPGTGIGPTDTQYF. CDR3 bases: TGTGCCAGCAGTCCCGGGACAGGGATCGGGCCCACAGATACGCAGTATTTT.

J is TRBJ1-1 and V is TRBV5-1; D remains ambiguous. Germline V CDR1 and CDR2: SGHRS, YFSETQ. CDR3 length: 13 residues. Trimming cost V 1 base and J 8 bases, with 12 bases left between them. The CDR3 protein is CASSLSYSSEAFF. CDR3 DNA sequence: TGCGCCAGCAGCTTGTCTTATTCGTCGGAAGCTTTCTTT.

This clonotype has only a few counts. This chain connects TRBV7-9 to TRBJ2-5, with a weak D call TRBD2 (5 bases). CDR1 and CDR2 (germline): SEHNR, FQNEAQ (reference sequence). V was cut by 1 base and J by 11 bases, with 14 bases left in between. This CDR3 is 13 amino acids long. CDR3 in amino acids: CASSLGSGNGQYF. The CDR3 DNA sequence: TGTGCCAGCAGCTTAGGTTCGGGGAACGGGCAGTACTTC.

This rearrangement joins TRBV29-1 to TRBJ2-7, with D perhaps being TRBD1 or TRBD2 (5 bases each). The CDR3 spans 13 residues. Germline V CDR1 and CDR2: SQVTM, ANQGSEA. The V and J ends lost 4 bases and 1 base respectively, with 11 bases between them. In nucleotides, the CDR3 is TGCAGCGTTGGTAGGGACGTGTCCTACGAGCAGTACTTC. As protein: CSVGRDVSYEQYF.

This clonotype has just one count. This CDR3 is CSASFRPEAFF. The CDR3 bases are TGCAGTGCTAGTTTTCGGCCGGAGGCTTTCTTT. The chain links TRBV20-1 to TRBJ1-1; D unclear. The V gene's germline CDR1 is DFQATT and CDR2 SNEGSKA (reference sequence). Between the trimmed V and J ends, which lost 3 bases and 11 bases, there was a span of 13 bases. The length of the CDR3 is 11 residues.

The DNA for the CDR3 is TGTGCCAGTACTCTTGGTGCCTATGGCTACACCTTC. Its translation is CASTLGAYGYTF. The J gene is TRBJ1-2, the V gene TRBV19; D uncertain. The CDR3 runs 12 residues. V was shortened by 7 bases and J by 4 bases, with 10 bases between the two germline ends. Germline values: CDR1 LNHDA, CDR2 SQIVND (reference sequence).

With regard to this clonotype: One end of the junction varies from germline; a read error may be responsible. This sequence joins TRBV5-6 and TRBJ1-4, with 8 positions matching TRBD1. Germline assignment: CDR1 SGHDT and CDR2 YYEEEE. CDR3 length: 14 amino acids. This chain's CDR3 is CAGSLDRVNEKLFF. In DNA form, the CDR3 reads TGTGCCGGCAGCTTGGACAGGGTTAATGAAAAACTGTTTTTT.

This chain connects TRBV27 to TRBJ1-6; the D is unclear. Trimming cost V 2 bases and J 3 bases, with 8 bases left between them. Germline V gene lookup returns CDR1 MNHEY and CDR2 SMNVEV (reference sequence). The CDR3 extends over 15 amino acids. CDR3 in DNA: TGTGCCAGCAGTTTAGGCCGGTACTATAATTCACCCCTCCACTTT. Amino acid sequence: CASSLGRYYNSPLHF.

This clonotype was seen just once. The DNA of the CDR3 is TGTGCCAGCAGTTACTCGTCAGTACTAGGCCAAAATGAGCAGTACTTC. It codes for CASSYSSVLGQNEQYF. The V and J genes are TRBV6-2 or TRBV6-3 and TRBJ2-1, with D perhaps TRBD2 (5 bases). The J call may be mistaken, given a closer DNA end match to TRBJ2-7. Germline CDR1 is MNHEY and CDR2 is SVGEGT. The CDR3 length is 16 residues.

The V gene is TRBV20-1, the J gene TRBJ2-4; tentative D call: TRBD2 (6 bases). The V end was cut by 1 base, the J end by 13 bases, with 17 bases between. CDR1 is DFQATT and CDR2 is SNEGSKA in the germline V gene (reference sequence). This CDR3 has 13 residues. Written as DNA, the CDR3 is TGCAGTGCTAGAGCACTAGCAGGCAATGAGCAGTACTTC. Translated: CSARALAGNEQYF.

This chain joins TRBV7-9 and TRBJ2-1; D might be TRBD1 or TRBD2, each matching 5 bases. The CDR3 runs to 14 residues. CDR1 SEHNR and CDR2 FQNEAQ come from the germline V gene (reference sequence). The germline V and J ends were trimmed by 3 bases and 4 bases, with 10 bases remaining between them. This CDR3 is CASSFRDAYNEQFF. For the CDR3, the DNA is TGTGCCAGCAGCTTCCGGGACGCTTACAATGAGCAGTTCTTC.

This chain joins TRBV20-1 and TRBJ1-6, with D possibly TRBD1 on 6 matching bases. The V gene lost 4 bases and the J gene lost 7 bases, with 20 bases spanning the gap. Germline CDR1 DFQATT, CDR2 SNEGSKA (reference sequence). The CDR3 has 16 amino acids. The CDR3 DNA is TGCAGTGCTAATCCGGGGGGCCGAATCCCCAATTCACCCCTCCACTTT. Translated, it gives CSANPGGRIPNSPLHF.

The V gene is TRBV14, the J gene TRBJ2-1, with 11 bases identical to TRBD2. V gave up 3 bases and J gave up 4 bases; unmatched junction bases: 11. Germline V gene data show CDR1 as SGHDN and CDR2 as FVKESK. This CDR3 spans 18 amino acids. The CDR3 DNA is TGTGCCAGCAGCCAGCCCTCTCTAGCGGGGGGCTTATACAATGAGCAGTTCTTC. Its protein is CASSQPSLAGGLYNEQFF.

CDR3: CASRKAYRDRSAEAFF. The CDR3 DNA reads TGTGCCAGCAGGAAAGCGTACCGGGACAGAAGCGCTGAAGCTTTCTTT. The gene calls are TRBV11-2 and TRBJ1-1; TRBD1 matches 7 bases. V shed 6 bases, J shed 6 bases, and the junction held 16 bases outside the gene matches. The length of the CDR3 is 16 residues. Germline V CDR1 and CDR2: SGHAT, FQNNGV.

A remark on this clonotype: At one of its ends the junction is not consistent with the germline gene, which may arise from a read error. The chain recombines TRBV5-6 with TRBJ2-3, with 8 positions matching TRBD2. From germline, CDR1 is SGHDT and CDR2 YYEEEE. The CDR3 length is 14 residues. As DNA, the CDR3 is TGTGCCGGCAGCTTGCCGGGGGGGCGAGATACGCAGTATTTT. This gives the protein CAGSLPGGRDTQYF.

The chain recombines TRBV20-1 with TRBJ1-6, with D maybe TRBD1 (5 bases). CDR1 and CDR2 (germline): DFQATT, SNEGSKA (reference sequence). This CDR3 region has 17 residues. V shed 0 bases and J shed 6 bases, with 18 bases lying between them. DNA for the CDR3: TGCAGTGCTAGAGATTTTCAGCGGCAGGGCGGTAATTCACCCCTCCACTTT. It specifies CSARDFQRQGGNSPLHF.

The rearrangement uses TRBV20-1 and TRBJ2-1, with a weak D call TRBD1 (7 bases). Germline V gene sequence: CDR1 DFQATT, CDR2 SNEGSKA (reference sequence). The CDR3 consists of 14 residues. Deletions cut 5 bases from V and 3 bases from J, with 14 bases between. In DNA, the CDR3 is TGCAGTGCTCCCGGGGGACAGATCTACAATGAGCAGTTCTTC. It encodes CSAPGGQIYNEQFF.

Ten or more counts support this clonotype. CDR3 region: CASTLGPNEQFF. The CDR3 region has the DNA TGTGCCAGCACCCTCGGACCAAATGAGCAGTTCTTC. The V call is TRBV12-3 or TRBV12-4, the J call TRBJ2-1; no clear D. The V end was cut by 7 bases, the J end by 7 bases, with 11 bases between. CDR3 size: 12 residues.

The chain joins TRBV29-1 to TRBJ1-2; D call uncertain. Deletions cut 6 bases from V and 4 bases from J, with 18 bases between. This CDR3 comprises 14 residues. Germline V gene sequence: CDR1 SQVTM, CDR2 ANQGSEA. The CDR3 sequence: CSVATAYSFYGYTF. DNA for the CDR3: TGCAGCGTCGCCACAGCTTACTCCTTCTATGGCTACACCTTC. The full variable domain, completed using reference TRBV29-1 and TRBJ1-2, is SAVISQKPSRDICQRGTSLTIQCQVDSQVTMMFWYRQQPGQSLTLIATANQGSEATYESGFVIDKFPISRPNLTFSTLTVSNMSPEDSSIYLCSVATAYSFYGYTFGSGTRLTVV.

V is TRBV10-3 and J is TRBJ2-7; TRBD1 aligns across 9 bases. CDR3 length: 14 amino acids. V dropped 5 bases and J dropped 3; count of bases not matched to a gene: 5. Germline lookup yields CDR1 ENHRY and CDR2 SYGVKD. CDR3 in amino acids: CAISNRDRVYEQYF. CDR3 DNA: TGTGCCATCAGTAACCGGGACAGGGTCTACGAGCAGTACTTC.

J is TRBJ2-7 and V is TRBV20-1, with 8 nucleotides matching TRBD1. CDR1 DFQATT and CDR2 SNEGSKA come from the germline V gene (reference sequence). With V trimmed by 6 bases and J by 2 bases, 6 bases remained unmatched. The CDR3 loop spans 13 amino acids. CDR3 sequence (DNA): TGCAGTGCCGAGGACAGGGTGGCCTACGAGCAGTACTTC. Its protein is CSAEDRVAYEQYF.

The V gene is TRBV6-1, the J gene TRBJ2-7; TRBD2 matches 8 bases. The CDR3 covers 16 residues. Germline V gene sequence: CDR1 MNHNS, CDR2 SASEGT. After removal of 8 bases from V and 4 bases from J, the junction contained 16 bases not matched to a gene. DNA for the CDR3: TGTGCCAGCTGGTTTGGCGGGAGGCGGTTTCTTTACGAGCAGTACTTC. This gives the protein CASWFGGRRFLYEQYF.

This clonotype was detected only a few times. The chain is built from TRBV29-1 and TRBJ2-3, with 7 bases that match TRBD1. CDR1 SQVTM and CDR2 ANQGSEA come from the germline V gene. This CDR3 has 15 amino acids. V lost 6 bases and J lost 0; bases outside the gene matches: 9. For the CDR3, the DNA is TGCAGCGTCGCCCCGGGACAGCCAAGCACAGATACGCAGTATTTT. This encodes CSVAPGQPSTDTQYF.

The chain uses TRBV20-1 and TRBJ2-7; D is perhaps TRBD1 (5 bases). The CDR3 covers 12 residues. CDR1 is DFQATT and CDR2 is SNEGSKA in the germline V gene (reference sequence). The V gene lost 0 bases and the J gene lost 9 bases, with 12 bases spanning the gap. The DNA of the CDR3 is TGCAGTGCTAGAGATCGGGTAGGGGTGCAGTACTTC. This translates into CSARDRVGVQYF.